Detailed here is one T cell receptor (beta chain). Its specificity is not known. These data come from a study of cytomegalovirus exposure and HLA in healthy donors. Study-wide results and caveats: Researchers catalogued 160 or so TCR beta chains as cytomegalovirus-associated. Analysis was carried out at a later point, and it linked a missense DCLRE1C variant to TCR beta V- and J-gene trimming. Sequence variants that were highly shared formed a cluster that was likely a sequencing artifact.

Primers included in the PCR were 60 Vbeta and 13 Jbeta primers. Produced via immunoSEQ multiplex PCR; TCRdb's table is partial and in-frame only. Among under 200,000 clones, roughly 75% were seen once, and the ten largest hold 1.3% to 1.5%. The donors (healthy individuals) were bone marrow donors. The V gene lost 5 bases and the J gene lost 6 bases, with 22 bases spanning the gap. The CDR3 runs 17 residues. The germline V gene encodes CDR1 MNHEY and CDR2 SMNVEV (reference sequence). The sequence was collected from a young man in good health and CMV-seronegative. The chain employs TRBV27 and TRBJ2-2, with D tentatively TRBD1 (6 bases). Specimen: PBMCs. The CDR3 protein is CASSRKVPQGFPGELFF. The CDR3, as DNA: TGTGCCAGCAGTCGAAAGGTTCCCCAGGGGTTTCCCGGGGAGCTGTTTTTT.